The 2 T cell receptor beta chains below were found in one sample sequenced in a study of identical twins. Via MiXCR, TCRdb re-called the 5' RACE reads, giving one row per CDR3 protein. The sample gives about 890,000 distinct CDR3 sequences, 12% of which show up once; around 1.6% is in the top ten. The sample was also reused in another study, on yellow fever vaccine responses in identical twins.

The sequenced sample consisted of PBMCs. These receptors were taken from a woman aged 18-30 years in good health.

V usage is TRBV7-9 and J usage is TRBJ2-3, with 10 bases aligning to TRBD2. CDR1 is SEHNR, CDR2 FQNEAQ, per germline (reference sequence). This CDR3 has 17 amino acids. After removal of 1 base from V and 2 bases from J, the junction contained 6 bases not matched to a gene. The CDR3 region is CASSLGRGLAITDTQYF. The CDR3 region has the DNA TGTGCCAGCAGCTTAGGGAGGGGACTAGCGATCACAGATACGCAGTATTTT. Looking up the rest from reference TRBV7-9 and TRBJ2-3 gives the full variable domain: DTGVSQNPRHKITKRGQNVTFRCDPISEHNRLYWYRQTLGQGPEFLTYFQNEAQLEKSRLLSDRFSAERPKGSFSTLEIQRTEQGDSAMYLCASSLGRGLAITDTQYFGPGTRLTVL.

This clonotype was detected a few times. The rearrangement links TRBV6-2 or TRBV6-3 to TRBJ1-1, with 9 positions matching TRBD1. The V segment lost 2 bases and the J segment 0 bases; nucleotides outside the gene matches: 7. This CDR3 is 17 amino acids long. CDR1 and CDR2 from the germline V gene are MNHEY and SVGEGT. The DNA for the CDR3 is TGTGCCAGCAGTTACCTCCGGACAGGGGTCGTGAACACTGAAGCTTTCTTT. Protein: CASSYLRTGVVNTEAFF.